Each of the 23 T cell receptor beta chains below was sequenced from the same sample in a study of blood T cell repertoires in COVID-19. The protocol was immunoSEQ multiplex PCR, while the TCRdb copy is restricted to in-frame clones and leaves out a portion. The table lists 260,000 or so clones, approximately 90% of them singletons, with about 14% in the top ten. Source material: PBMCs or T cells enriched from blood (not recorded which). The origin of the receptors is a man younger than 30 who had recovered from COVID-19.

This chain connects TRBV24-1 to TRBJ1-1; weak D call: TRBD1 (6 bases). CDR3 size: 18 residues. Germline V CDR1 and CDR2: KGHDR, SFDVKD. V was pared by 0 bases and J by 0 bases, with 16 bases between. The chain's CDR3 is CATSDLGSVTGMNTEAFF. As DNA, the CDR3 is TGTGCCACCAGTGATTTGGGTTCGGTGACAGGAATGAACACTGAAGCTTTCTTT.

The chain has TRBV5-1 and TRBJ1-2, with TRBD1 identical over 11 bases. Germline V lookup: CDR1 SGHRS, CDR2 YFSETQ. J was trimmed by 4 bases and V by 4 bases; bases with no gene match: 6. This CDR3 has 15 amino acids. The CDR3 spells CASSPPGTGGYGYTF. Written as DNA, the CDR3 is TGCGCCAGCAGCCCCCCCGGGACAGGGGGCTATGGCTACACCTTC.

DNA for the CDR3: TGTGCCAGCAGCTTAGTCGCCGGTACAGGTAGTGTGGAAGCTTTCTTT. Its protein is CASSLVAGTGSVEAFF. The V and J genes are TRBV7-2 and TRBJ1-1; maybe TRBD1 (5 bases). Deletions cut 1 base from V and 8 bases from J, with 20 bases between. Germline CDR1 reads SGHTA; CDR2 reads FQGNSA. There are 16 residues in the CDR3.

The rearrangement links TRBV7-2 to TRBJ2-3; 8 bases map to TRBD2. With 1 base clipped from V and 1 base from J, the junction kept 4 bases outside the gene matches. CDR3 length equals 16 residues. The germline V gene has CDR1 SGHTA and CDR2 FQGNSA. The CDR3 loop is CASSLGGGGRTDTQYF. Here the CDR3 DNA reads TGTGCCAGCAGCTTAGGGGGCGGGGGGCGCACAGATACGCAGTATTTT.

The rearrangement joins TRBV27 to TRBJ2-7; 10 bases agree with TRBD2. Germline lookup yields CDR1 MNHEY and CDR2 SMNVEV (reference sequence). V lost 0 bases to trimming and J lost 6 bases; unmatched junction nucleotides: 5. The CDR3 runs to 15 residues. The CDR3 spells CASSLSGRTSGEQYF. The CDR3, as DNA: TGTGCCAGCAGTTTATCAGGCAGGACTAGCGGCGAGCAGTACTTC.

In this sample, this clone turned up a few times. V usage is TRBV4-2 and J usage is TRBJ2-2; 11 nucleotides match TRBD2. The junction had 6 bases not matched to a gene; V was cut back by 0 bases and J by 6 bases. Germline CDR1 is LGHNA and CDR2 is YNFKEQ. CDR3 length equals 17 residues. Here the CDR3 reads CASSQESSSGGAGELFF. The CDR3 DNA reads TGTGCCAGCAGCCAAGAGTCGAGTAGCGGGGGGGCCGGGGAGCTGTTTTTT.

In DNA, the CDR3 is TGTGCCAGCAGCTTTGGACAGGGCTACACCGGGGAGCTGTTTTTT. It codes for CASSFGQGYTGELFF. The chain links TRBV11-3 to TRBJ2-2; TRBD1 aligns across 8 bases. The CDR3 contains 15 residues. V lost 3 bases to trimming and J lost 3 bases; unmatched junction nucleotides: 3. Germline CDR1 SGHNT, CDR2 YENEEA.

The CDR3 nucleotides read TGTGCCAGCAGCCAAGGGCCAGCGGGAGAGACCCAGTACTTC. This gives the protein CASSQGPAGETQYF. The chain joins TRBV3-1 (or the pseudogene TRBV3-2) to TRBJ2-5; tentative D call: TRBD2 (6 bases). CDR1 and CDR2 from the germline V gene are LGHDT and YNNKEL (reference sequence). This CDR3 region has 14 residues. V lost 1 base to trimming and J lost 4 bases, with 10 bases between them.

The chain is built from TRBV4-1 and TRBJ2-1; 7 bases align to TRBD2. Germline CDR1 MGHRA, CDR2 YSYEKL. Trimming removed 0 bases from V and 0 bases from J; junction bases left unmatched: 5. The CDR3 covers 17 residues. CDR3 amino acids: CASSQEGRGSSYNEQFF. CDR3 nucleotide sequence: TGCGCCAGCAGCCAAGAGGGGCGGGGGAGCTCCTACAATGAGCAGTTCTTC.

The chain employs TRBV29-1 and TRBJ1-4, with D possibly matching TRBD1 (5 bases). This CDR3 has 14 amino acids. The V end lost 5 bases, the J end lost 4 bases, and 14 bases lay between the germline ends. The germline CDR1 and CDR2 sequences are SQVTM and ANQGSEA. The CDR3 nucleotides read TGCAGCGTTCTACCGGGACTGGGTAATGAAAAACTGTTTTTT. It translates to CSVLPGLGNEKLFF.

The genes are TRBV19 and TRBJ2-2; D may be TRBD2 (6 bases). The germline CDR1 and CDR2 sequences are LNHDA and SQIVND (reference sequence). V lost 4 bases to trimming and J lost 5 bases, with 14 bases between them. The CDR3 runs to 15 residues. CDR3 bases: TGTGCCAGTAGTACCAGCGGGTATGGGACCGGGGAGCTGTTTTTT. The encoded protein is CASSTSGYGTGELFF.

The genes are TRBV23-1 and TRBJ2-4; 7 nucleotides match TRBD1. TRBV23-1 is an open reading frame whose function is uncertain. Trimming at V came to 7 bases and at J to 1 base, leaving 16 bases not matched to a gene. The CDR3 sequence is 18 residues long. The CDR3 sequence: CASTIRPMTGMAKNIQYF. The CDR3 DNA sequence: TGCGCCAGCACCATCCGCCCAATGACAGGGATGGCCAAAAACATTCAGTACTTC.

The chain employs TRBV19 and TRBJ1-2, with D perhaps TRBD1 (6 bases). V was pared by 6 bases and J by 1 base, with 9 bases between. The CDR3 contains 13 residues. Germline lookup yields CDR1 LNHDA and CDR2 SQIVND (reference sequence). CDR3 loop: CASSDRINYGYTF. CDR3 nucleotides: TGTGCCAGTAGCGACAGGATTAACTATGGCTACACCTTC.

This clone appeared a single time. The CDR3 here is CASSLLSSGKSWNEQFF. The CDR3 nucleotides read TGTGCCAGCAGCCTATTATCTAGCGGGAAGTCGTGGAATGAGCAGTTCTTC. The chain employs TRBV5-6 and TRBJ2-1; 9 bases line up with TRBD2. The CDR3 totals 17 residues. Germline assignment: CDR1 SGHDT and CDR2 YYEEEE. Trimming at V came to 4 bases and at J to 7 bases, leaving 15 bases not matched to a gene.

The J gene is TRBJ1-1, the V gene TRBV11-3; D gene unclear. The CDR3 contains 13 residues. Trimming pared 1 base from V and 9 bases from J, leaving 12 bases between. Germline lookup yields CDR1 SGHNT and CDR2 YENEEA. The CDR3 sequence: CASSLGRRRKAFF. In DNA form, the CDR3 reads TGTGCCAGCAGCTTAGGTCGCCGGAGGAAAGCTTTCTTT.

DNA for the CDR3: TGTGCCAGCAGCCCGATACTAGCGCTCTCCTACGAGCAGTACTTC. This translates into CASSPILALSYEQYF. J is TRBJ2-7 and V is TRBV7-2; 7 nucleotides agree with TRBD2. J lost 0 bases, V lost 5 bases, and 7 bases had no gene match. This CDR3 has 15 residues. Germline V gives CDR1 SGHTA, CDR2 FQGNSA.

J is TRBJ2-7 and V is TRBV6-5; weak D call: TRBD1 (6 bases). Germline V gives CDR1 MNHEY, CDR2 SVGAGI. The CDR3 sequence is 14 residues long. V was trimmed by 7 bases and J by 4 bases, leaving 17 bases between them. CDR3 coding DNA: TGTGCCAGCAACCGGGACACGGAGTTGTACGAGCAGTACTTC. This encodes CASNRDTELYEQYF.

This clone was counted a single time. This sequence joins TRBV27 and TRBJ2-1; D gene ambiguous. V was cut by 0 bases and J by 9 bases, with 9 bases left in between. The germline CDR1 and CDR2 sequences are MNHEY and SMNVEV (reference sequence). CDR3 length: 13 amino acids. CDR3 protein: CASSLSVRSEQFF. CDR3 coding DNA: TGTGCCAGCAGTTTATCGGTTAGAAGTGAGCAGTTCTTC.

This chain joins TRBV12-3 or TRBV12-4 and TRBJ1-5; D is unclear. This CDR3 contains 12 residues. The germline V and J ends were trimmed by 5 bases and 5 bases, with 7 bases remaining between them. The CDR3 reads CASSTGYQPQHF. CDR3 in DNA: TGTGCCAGCAGTACGGGTTATCAGCCCCAGCATTTT.

The J gene is TRBJ2-5, the V gene TRBV11-3, with D possibly TRBD2 on 6 matching bases. Trimming removed 5 bases at V and 5 bases at J, with 18 bases between. The CDR3 contains 15 residues. Germline CDR1 and CDR2: SGHNT and YENEEA. CDR3 bases: TGTGCCAGCAGCAGAGGCTCGCGGGGCGGGGAGACCCAGTACTTC. Translating it yields CASSRGSRGGETQYF.

There are a few counts of this clone. V is TRBV7-8 and J is TRBJ1-4; D not resolved. The germline gives CDR1 SGHVS, CDR2 FQNEAQ. This CDR3 is built from 16 residues. V lost 0 bases to trimming and J lost 0 bases, with 8 bases between them. For the CDR3, the DNA is TGTGCCAGCAGCTTAGCGAGGTTTGCAACTAATGAAAAACTGTTTTTT. Translation gives CASSLARFATNEKLFF.

The chain couples TRBV7-8 to TRBJ1-1; D uncertain. V lost 5 bases to trimming and J lost 1 base, with 8 bases between them. Germline assignment: CDR1 SGHVS and CDR2 FQNEAQ. This CDR3 has 13 amino acids. Here the CDR3 DNA reads TGTGCCAGCAGCCTCGGGTGGAACACTGAAGCTTTCTTT. Amino acids: CASSLGWNTEAFF.

The rearrangement uses TRBV28 and TRBJ2-7, with TRBD2 matching 10 bases. V lost 6 bases, J lost 0 bases, and 2 bases stayed unmatched. Germline-derived CDR1 and CDR2 are MDHEN and SYDVKM. CDR3 length equals 14 residues. The CDR3 nucleotides are TGTGCCAGCAGCCTAGCGGGAGACTCCTACGAGCAGTACTTC. Amino acid sequence: CASSLAGDSYEQYF.